A single sample gave rise to the 30 T cell receptor beta chains below, sequenced in a study of shared clonotypes between healthy human individuals. Only in-frame clones appear in the TCRdb table, and some are missing; sequencing was by immunoSEQ multiplex PCR. The repertoire holds more than 2 million clones, about 95% seen once, with approximately 0.13% in the top ten. The sequencing sample was made of naive CD4+ T cells sorted from blood. The sample's subset: CD45RA+ positively selected. The source of these receptors is a man between 18 and 29 years old in good health.

The chain joins TRBV27 to TRBJ1-2; perhaps TRBD1 as D (5 bases). The germline V and J ends were trimmed by 4 bases and 3 bases, with 18 bases remaining between them. Per the germline V gene, CDR1 is MNHEY and CDR2 is SMNVEV (reference sequence). This CDR3 contains 16 residues. The CDR3: CASSYAGDSVYYGYTF. CDR3 DNA sequence: TGTGCCAGCAGTTACGCGGGAGACAGCGTGTACTATGGCTACACCTTC.

The genes are TRBV14 and TRBJ2-5; 7 bases are a match to TRBD2. Per germline, CDR1 SGHDN and CDR2 FVKESK. Unmatched junction bases numbered 6, after V lost 5 bases and J lost 0 bases. There are 15 residues in the CDR3. CDR3 in amino acids: CASSTSAKYQETQYF. CDR3 coding DNA: TGTGCCAGCAGCACTAGCGCCAAGTACCAAGAGACCCAGTACTTC.

As concerns this clone: The sample has other DNA sequences that encode this CDR3 too. This chain's CDR3 is CASSLAGRMNTEAFF. CDR3 coding DNA: TGTGCCAGCAGCTTAGCCGGCAGGATGAACACTGAAGCTTTCTTT. The chain carries TRBV7-2 and TRBJ1-1; no reliable D call. V lost 0 bases, J lost 0 bases, and 8 bases lay in between. The germline gives CDR1 SGHTA, CDR2 FQGNSA. CDR3 length: 15 amino acids. Based on the CDR3 plus reference TRBV7-2 and TRBJ1-1, the full variable domain is GAGVSQSPSNKVTEKGKDVELRCDPISGHTALYWYRQSLGQGLEFLIYFQGNSAPDKSGLPSDRFSAERTGGSVSTLTIQRTQQEDSAVYLCASSLAGRMNTEAFFGQGTRLTVV.

The CDR3 coding sequence is TGTGCCAGCAGTGGGCAGGCGGGGCTTGGCTATGGCTACACCTTC. Amino acids: CASSGQAGLGYGYTF. The chain joins TRBV2 to TRBJ1-2; D perhaps matches TRBD1 (5 bases). Looked up from germline, CDR1 is SNHLY and CDR2 is FYNNEI. Trimming pared 4 bases from V and 4 bases from J, leaving 16 bases between. The CDR3 loop spans 15 amino acids.

This clone is a singleton in its sample. The V gene is TRBV30, the J gene TRBJ2-6; D is undetermined. V dropped 7 bases and J dropped 1 base, with 11 bases sitting between them. Germline assignment: CDR1 GTSNPN and CDR2 SVGIG (reference sequence). The CDR3 totals 14 residues. This CDR3 reads CAYSQGSGANVLTF. In nucleotides, the CDR3 is TGTGCCTACTCACAAGGATCTGGGGCCAACGTCCTGACTTTC.

A single count supports this clone. This rearrangement joins TRBV7-6 to TRBJ1-2, with 9 bases matching TRBD1. CDR1 is SGHVS, CDR2 FNYEAQ, per germline. This CDR3 is 16 amino acids long. V lost 1 base and J lost 6; bases outside the gene matches: 9. The CDR3 here is CASSLGVGQGLDGYTF. The CDR3 bases are TGTGCCAGCAGCTTAGGAGTGGGACAGGGATTGGATGGCTACACCTTC.

As to this clone: The sample has other DNA sequences that encode this CDR3 too. The chain links TRBV2 to TRBJ1-1; no definite D call. From germline, CDR1 is SNHLY and CDR2 FYNNEI. Trimming removed 4 bases from V and 0 bases from J, with 6 bases in between. The CDR3 is made up of 13 amino acids. The CDR3 coding sequence is TGTGCCAGCAGTGGAGACTTGAACACTGAAGCTTTCTTT. Amino acids: CASSGDLNTEAFF.

Concerning this clone: This specimen includes other DNA sequences encoding the same CDR3. V usage is TRBV6-5 and J usage is TRBJ1-5, with a tentative D call TRBD1 (5 bases). Germline values: CDR1 MNHEY, CDR2 SVGAGI. V was pared by 2 bases and J by 7 bases, with 12 bases between. The CDR3 covers 14 residues. The CDR3 sequence is CASSYGQGRQPQHF. The CDR3 DNA follows: TGTGCCAGCAGTTACGGGCAGGGACGCCAGCCCCAGCATTTT.

The CDR3 loop reads CAISGVDSSNQPQHF. In DNA form, the CDR3 reads TGTGCCATCAGCGGGGTAGACAGCAGCAATCAGCCCCAGCATTTT. This rearrangement joins TRBV10-3 to TRBJ1-5; TRBD1 is a possible D gene (5 bases). The length of the CDR3 is 15 residues. Germline V gene data show CDR1 as ENHRY and CDR2 as SYGVKD. Between the trimmed V and J ends, which lost 6 bases and 1 base, there was a span of 13 bases.

The V and J genes are TRBV7-3 and TRBJ2-3; 8 nucleotides align to TRBD1. Germline-derived CDR1 and CDR2 are SGHTA and FQGTGA. This CDR3 is 16 amino acids long. The V and J ends lost 5 bases and 3 bases, in that order; junction bases with no gene match: 10. The CDR3 bases are TGTGCCAGCAGCCCTCGGACAGGGCAGGGGACAGATACGCAGTATTTT. Translation: CASSPRTGQGTDTQYF.

The J gene is TRBJ1-2, the V gene TRBV5-5; D unclear. Between the trimmed V and J ends, which lost 2 bases and 6 bases, there was a span of 11 bases. CDR1 is SGHKS, CDR2 YYEKEE, per germline (reference sequence). There are 13 residues in the CDR3. CDR3 nucleotide sequence: TGTGCCAGCAGCTTAGTGACCAACAATGGCTACACCTTC. Amino acids: CASSLVTNNGYTF.

The chain recombines TRBV5-1 with TRBJ1-3, with unresolved D. This CDR3 spans 16 amino acids. Germline loops: CDR1 SGHRS, CDR2 YFSETQ. Deletions cut 0 bases from V and 7 bases from J, with 17 bases between. The CDR3, as DNA: TGCGCCAGCAGCTTGGGCGATATCGCCTCGGGGAACACCATATATTTT. Translated: CASSLGDIASGNTIYF. The full variable domain, rest sourced from reference TRBV5-1 and TRBJ1-3, is KAGVTQTPRYLIKTRGQQVTLSCSPISGHRSVSWYQQTPGQGLQFLFEYFSETQRNKGNFPGRFSGRQFSNSRSEMNVSTLELGDSALYLCASSLGDIASGNTIYFGEGSWLTVV.

The V call is TRBV5-6, the J call TRBJ2-6, with D perhaps given as TRBD1 or TRBD2 (5 bases each). This CDR3 is built from 15 residues. The germline gives CDR1 SGHDT, CDR2 YYEEEE. Trimming removed 3 bases from V and 2 bases from J, with 9 bases in between. The DNA for the CDR3 is TGTGCCAGCAGCTCAAGGGGAGCTGGGGCCAACGTCCTGACTTTC. Protein: CASSSRGAGANVLTF.

The rearrangement joins TRBV30 to TRBJ1-1; D not certain. CDR3 length: 13 residues. Trimming left V 3 bases short and J 5 bases short, with 13 bases between. The germline V gene has CDR1 GTSNPN and CDR2 SVGIG (reference sequence). CDR3 sequence: CAWRPNSGTEAFF. DNA of the CDR3: TGTGCCTGGAGACCGAATAGTGGGACTGAAGCTTTCTTT. The full variable domain, completed using reference TRBV30 and TRBJ1-1, is SQTIHQWPATLVQPVGSPLSLECTVEGTSNPNLYWYRQAAGRGLQLLFYSVGIGQISSEVPQNLSASRPQDRQFILSSKKLLLSDSGFYLCAWRPNSGTEAFFGQGTRLTVV.

The gene calls are TRBV11-2 and TRBJ1-2, with D unresolved. CDR3 size: 13 residues. Trimming removed 4 bases from V and 4 bases from J, with 10 bases in between. Germline assignment: CDR1 SGHAT and CDR2 FQNNGV. The CDR3 is CASSSGLAYGYTF. The CDR3 nucleotides read TGTGCCAGCAGCTCTGGACTGGCCTATGGCTACACCTTC.

CDR3 residues: CASSNGPLYEQYF. The CDR3 DNA reads TGTGCCAGCAGCAACGGGCCCCTATACGAGCAGTACTTC. The chain uses TRBV7-9 and TRBJ2-7, with D unresolved. V was pared by 5 bases and J by 4 bases, with 12 bases between. This CDR3 comprises 13 residues. CDR1 SEHNR and CDR2 FQNEAQ come from the germline V gene (reference sequence).

CDR3 sequence (DNA): TGCGCCAGCTGGCCCGGGACAGGTGCGGATACGCAGTATTTT. This translates into CASWPGTGADTQYF. V is TRBV5-1 and J is TRBJ2-3; TRBD1 matches 8 bases. The length of the CDR3 is 14 residues. The ends lost 7 bases at V and 6 bases at J; junction bases unmatched: 10. Germline-derived CDR1 and CDR2 are SGHRS and YFSETQ. Full variable domain (outside the CDR3, taken from reference TRBV5-1 and TRBJ2-3): KAGVTQTPRYLIKTRGQQVTLSCSPISGHRSVSWYQQTPGQGLQFLFEYFSETQRNKGNFPGRFSGRQFSNSRSEMNVSTLELGDSALYLCASWPGTGADTQYFGPGTRLTVL.

This chain links TRBV6-1 with TRBJ1-1, with D tentatively TRBD1 (6 bases). Looked up from germline, CDR1 is MNHNS and CDR2 is SASEGT. The length of the CDR3 is 13 residues. Trimming removed 7 bases at V and 1 base at J, with 10 bases between. The CDR3 loop is CASMRTANTEAFF. In DNA, the CDR3 is TGTGCCAGCATGAGGACAGCGAACACTGAAGCTTTCTTT.

The chain employs TRBV7-6 and TRBJ2-7, with D perhaps TRBD1 (5 bases). The germline CDR1 and CDR2 sequences are SGHVS and FNYEAQ. Between the trimmed V and J ends, which lost 1 base and 1 base, there was a span of 11 bases. The CDR3 loop spans 15 amino acids. Written as DNA, the CDR3 is TGTGCCAGCAGCTTAGGGGGCGGCAATTCCTACGAGCAGTACTTC. Protein product: CASSLGGGNSYEQYF.

This clone was seen only once. The sample contains more than one DNA sequence encoding this CDR3. CDR3 coding DNA: TGTGCCAGCTCCCCCGGGACAATCTCCTACGAGCAGTACTTC. Translated: CASSPGTISYEQYF. This sequence joins TRBV18 and TRBJ2-7; the D gene is possibly TRBD1 (6 bases). The CDR3 length is 14 residues. V was shortened by 6 bases and J by 0 bases, with 12 bases between the two germline ends. Germline lookup yields CDR1 KGHSH and CDR2 LQKENI.

The chain recombines TRBV5-1 with TRBJ1-2; perhaps TRBD1 as D (5 bases). Trimming took 3 bases from V and 4 from J, leaving 16 bases between them. The V gene's germline CDR1 is SGHRS and CDR2 YFSETQ. The CDR3 totals 15 residues. The CDR3 DNA sequence: TGCGCCAGCAGCTCCGACGGACAACCCCCCTATGGCTACACCTTC. Translation: CASSSDGQPPYGYTF.

Only one count was recorded for this clone. This chain connects TRBV2 to TRBJ2-2; D unclear. Germline V gene lookup returns CDR1 SNHLY and CDR2 FYNNEI. V lost 6 bases, J lost 1 base, and 9 bases lay in between. The CDR3 has 14 residues. The CDR3 bases are TGTGCCAGCAGATCCTGGGGGAACACCGGGGAGCTGTTTTTT. It translates to CASRSWGNTGELFF.

Remarks on this clone: Distinct nucleotide sequences in the sample also encode this CDR3. Here the CDR3 reads CASSLQVMNTEAFF. CDR3 nucleotides: TGCGCCAGCAGCTTACAGGTCATGAACACTGAAGCTTTCTTT. The V and J genes are TRBV5-1 and TRBJ1-1, with D possibly matching TRBD1 (5 bases). V was cut by 2 bases and J by 0 bases, with 8 bases left in between. Germline loops: CDR1 SGHRS, CDR2 YFSETQ. The CDR3 contains 14 residues.

J is TRBJ2-7 and V is TRBV2; D remains unclear. Trimming took off 2 bases at V and 3 bases at J, with 17 bases between the two ends. The CDR3 length is 16 residues. Per the germline V gene, CDR1 is SNHLY and CDR2 is FYNNEI. The CDR3 DNA follows: TGTGCCAGCAGTGAATCTCCATTAAGAAAAGACTACGAGCAGTACTTC. The encoded protein is CASSESPLRKDYEQYF.

V usage is TRBV7-2 and J usage is TRBJ2-5; 9 nucleotides align to TRBD2. Unmatched junction bases numbered 8, after V lost 5 bases and J lost 7 bases. This CDR3 is 14 amino acids long. Looked up from germline, CDR1 is SGHTA and CDR2 is FQGNSA. In DNA, the CDR3 is TGTGCCAGCAGCCCAGGACTAGCGTTTTCGACCCAGTACTTC. It specifies CASSPGLAFSTQYF.

V is TRBV29-1 and J is TRBJ1-6; 8 nucleotides agree with TRBD1. This CDR3 has 13 residues. Germline CDR1 reads SQVTM; CDR2 reads ANQGSEA. With V trimmed by 6 bases and J by 6 bases, 4 bases remained unmatched. CDR3 bases: TGCAGCGTCGGGGACAGGCCTAATTCACCCCTCCACTTT. Translated, it gives CSVGDRPNSPLHF.

The rearrangement uses TRBV28 and TRBJ2-7; unclear D gene. This CDR3 spans 15 amino acids. CDR1 is MDHEN and CDR2 is SYDVKM in the germline V gene. V was pared by 6 bases and J by 0 bases, with 15 bases between. CDR3 in DNA: TGTGCCAGCAGCAGCGACGGTCTAAGCTCCTACGAGCAGTACTTC. Translating gives CASSSDGLSSYEQYF.

The rearrangement uses TRBV2 and TRBJ1-6; 9 bases agree with TRBD1. CDR1 is SNHLY and CDR2 is FYNNEI in the germline V gene. The CDR3 has 15 amino acids. V was pared by 5 bases and J by 7 bases, with 6 bases of the junction left unmatched. The CDR3 spells CASSRLGTGNSPLHF. The CDR3 DNA is TGTGCCAGCAGTCGGCTAGGGACAGGGAATTCACCCCTCCACTTT.

The chain has TRBV11-3 and TRBJ2-7; TRBD1 matches 8 bases. Germline CDR1 is SGHNT and CDR2 is YENEEA. The CDR3 is 15 residues long. The junction had 5 bases not matched to a gene; V was cut back by 1 base and J by 3 bases. The CDR3 here is CASSLGQGSLYEQYF. In DNA form, the CDR3 reads TGTGCCAGCAGCTTAGGACAGGGGAGCCTCTACGAGCAGTACTTC.

This clone was counted a single time. V and J are TRBV7-9 and TRBJ1-1; TRBD1 might be the D (5 bases). The CDR3 has 16 amino acids. The V gene lost 8 bases and the J gene lost 1 base, with 20 bases spanning the gap. The germline V gene encodes CDR1 SEHNR and CDR2 FQNEAQ (reference sequence). CDR3 protein: CASDKTWDHGNTEAFF. The CDR3, as DNA: TGTGCCAGCGATAAAACATGGGACCACGGGAACACTGAAGCTTTCTTT.